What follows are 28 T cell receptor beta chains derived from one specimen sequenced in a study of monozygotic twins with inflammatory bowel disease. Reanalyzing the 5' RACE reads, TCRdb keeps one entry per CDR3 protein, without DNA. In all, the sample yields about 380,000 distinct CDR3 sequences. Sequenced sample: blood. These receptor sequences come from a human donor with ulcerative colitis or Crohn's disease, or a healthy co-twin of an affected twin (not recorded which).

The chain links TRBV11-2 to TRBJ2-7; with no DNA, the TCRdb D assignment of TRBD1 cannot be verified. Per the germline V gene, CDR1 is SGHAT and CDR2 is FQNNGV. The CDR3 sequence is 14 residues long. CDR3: CASSFLDGAYEQYF.

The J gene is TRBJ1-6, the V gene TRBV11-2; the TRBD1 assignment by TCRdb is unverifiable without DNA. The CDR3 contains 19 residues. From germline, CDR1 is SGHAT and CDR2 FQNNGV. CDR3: CASSLVSGTRSSYNSPLHF.

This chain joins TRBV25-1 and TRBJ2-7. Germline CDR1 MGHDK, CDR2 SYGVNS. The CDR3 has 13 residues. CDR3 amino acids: CASSEKNSYEQYF.

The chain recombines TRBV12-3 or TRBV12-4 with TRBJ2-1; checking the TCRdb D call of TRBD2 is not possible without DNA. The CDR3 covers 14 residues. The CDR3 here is CASRPGGPRYEQFF.

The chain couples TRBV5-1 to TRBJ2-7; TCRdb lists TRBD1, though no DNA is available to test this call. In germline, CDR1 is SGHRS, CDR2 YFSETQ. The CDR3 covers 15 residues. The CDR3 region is CASSAQGRPDYEQYF.

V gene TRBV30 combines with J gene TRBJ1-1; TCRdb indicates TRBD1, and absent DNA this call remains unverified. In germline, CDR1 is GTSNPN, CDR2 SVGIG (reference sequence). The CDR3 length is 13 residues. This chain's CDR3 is CAWRGQGVKNAFF.

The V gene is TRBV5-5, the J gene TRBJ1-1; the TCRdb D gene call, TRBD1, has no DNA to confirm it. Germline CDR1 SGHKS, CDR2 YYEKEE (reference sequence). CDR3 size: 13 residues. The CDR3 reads CASSPGWGTEAFF.

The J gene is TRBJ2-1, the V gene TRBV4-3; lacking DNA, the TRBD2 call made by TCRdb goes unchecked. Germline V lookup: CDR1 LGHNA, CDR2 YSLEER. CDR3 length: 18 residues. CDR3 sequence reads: CASSTGLAGGTSYNEQFF.

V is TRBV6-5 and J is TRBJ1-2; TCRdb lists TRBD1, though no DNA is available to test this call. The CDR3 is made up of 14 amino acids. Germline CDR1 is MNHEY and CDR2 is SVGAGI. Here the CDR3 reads CASSYGTAVSGYTF.

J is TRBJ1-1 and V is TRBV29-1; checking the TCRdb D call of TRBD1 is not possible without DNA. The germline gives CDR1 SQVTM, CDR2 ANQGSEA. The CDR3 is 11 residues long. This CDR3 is CSGGHYTEAFF.

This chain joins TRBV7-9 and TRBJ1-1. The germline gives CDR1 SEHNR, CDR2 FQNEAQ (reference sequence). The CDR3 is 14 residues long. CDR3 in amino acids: CASSREIDHTEAFF.

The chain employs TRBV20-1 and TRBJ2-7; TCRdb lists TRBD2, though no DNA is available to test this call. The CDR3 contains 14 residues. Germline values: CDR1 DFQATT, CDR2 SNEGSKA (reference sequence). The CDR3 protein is CSARRRESAYEQYF.

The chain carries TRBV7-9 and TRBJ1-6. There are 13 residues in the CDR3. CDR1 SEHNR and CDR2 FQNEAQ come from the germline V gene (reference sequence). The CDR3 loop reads CASSPLDNSPLHF.

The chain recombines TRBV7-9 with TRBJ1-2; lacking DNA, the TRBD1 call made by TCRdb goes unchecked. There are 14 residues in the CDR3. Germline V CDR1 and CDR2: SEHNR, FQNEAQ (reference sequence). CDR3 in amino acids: CASNDPGHFYGYTF.

CDR3: CAIRVYSGNTIYF. This rearrangement joins TRBV10-3 to TRBJ1-3. This CDR3 comprises 13 residues. CDR1 is ENHRY and CDR2 is SYGVKD in the germline V gene.

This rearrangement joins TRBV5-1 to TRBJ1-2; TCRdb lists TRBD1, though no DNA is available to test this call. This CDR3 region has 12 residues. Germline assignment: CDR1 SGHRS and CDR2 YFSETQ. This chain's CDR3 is CASSAQGEGYTF. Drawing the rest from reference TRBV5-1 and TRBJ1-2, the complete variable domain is KAGVTQTPRYLIKTRGQQVTLSCSPISGHRSVSWYQQTPGQGLQFLFEYFSETQRNKGNFPGRFSGRQFSNSRSEMNVSTLELGDSALYLCASSAQGEGYTFGSGTRLTVV.

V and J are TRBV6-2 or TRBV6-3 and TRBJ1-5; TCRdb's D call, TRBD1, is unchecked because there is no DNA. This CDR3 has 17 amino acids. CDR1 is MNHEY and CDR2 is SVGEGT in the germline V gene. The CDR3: CASSYNANRTGWQPQHF.

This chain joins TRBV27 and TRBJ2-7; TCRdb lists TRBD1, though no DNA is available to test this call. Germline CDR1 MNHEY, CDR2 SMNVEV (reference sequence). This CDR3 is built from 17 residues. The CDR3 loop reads CASSLSRTGASTYEQYF.

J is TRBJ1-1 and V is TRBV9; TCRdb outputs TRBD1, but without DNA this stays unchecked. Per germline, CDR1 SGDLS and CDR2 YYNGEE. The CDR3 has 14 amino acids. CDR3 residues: CASSTSRTGLEAFF.

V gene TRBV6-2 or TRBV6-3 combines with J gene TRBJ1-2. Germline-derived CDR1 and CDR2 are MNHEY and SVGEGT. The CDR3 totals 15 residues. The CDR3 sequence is CASSPAQWKRDGYTF.

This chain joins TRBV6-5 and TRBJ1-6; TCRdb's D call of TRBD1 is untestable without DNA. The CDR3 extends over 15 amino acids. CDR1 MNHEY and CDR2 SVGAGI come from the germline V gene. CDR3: CASSYHGQANSPLHF.

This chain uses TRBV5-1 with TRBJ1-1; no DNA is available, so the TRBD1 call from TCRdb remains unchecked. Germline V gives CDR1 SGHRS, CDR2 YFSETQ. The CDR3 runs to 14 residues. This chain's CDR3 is CASSSTGADTEAFF.

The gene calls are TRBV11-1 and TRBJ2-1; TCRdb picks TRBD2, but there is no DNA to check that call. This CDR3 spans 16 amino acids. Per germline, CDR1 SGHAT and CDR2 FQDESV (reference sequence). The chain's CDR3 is CASSFPLVAGGGEQFF.

CDR3: CASSLAGAATDTQYF. The chain couples TRBV5-1 to TRBJ2-3; TCRdb's D gene call, TRBD1, goes unchecked for lack of DNA. Germline CDR1 reads SGHRS; CDR2 reads YFSETQ. The CDR3 spans 15 residues.

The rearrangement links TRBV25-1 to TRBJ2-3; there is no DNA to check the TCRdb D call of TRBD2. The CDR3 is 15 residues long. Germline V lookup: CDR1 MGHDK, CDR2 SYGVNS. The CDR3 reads CASSEGPRSTDTQYF. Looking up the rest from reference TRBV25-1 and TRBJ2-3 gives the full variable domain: EADIYQTPRYLVIGTGKKITLECSQTMGHDKMYWYQQDPGMELHLIHYSYGVNSTEKGDLSSESTVSRIRTEHFPLTLESARPSHTSQYLCASSEGPRSTDTQYFGPGTRLTVL.

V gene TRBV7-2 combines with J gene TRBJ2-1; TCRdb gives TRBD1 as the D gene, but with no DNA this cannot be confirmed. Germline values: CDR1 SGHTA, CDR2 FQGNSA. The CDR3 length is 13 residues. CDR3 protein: CASSFDRANEQFF.

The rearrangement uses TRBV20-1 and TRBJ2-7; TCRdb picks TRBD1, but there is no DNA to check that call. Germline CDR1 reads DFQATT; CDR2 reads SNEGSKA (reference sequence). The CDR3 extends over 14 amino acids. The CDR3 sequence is CSARPRDLGYEQYF.

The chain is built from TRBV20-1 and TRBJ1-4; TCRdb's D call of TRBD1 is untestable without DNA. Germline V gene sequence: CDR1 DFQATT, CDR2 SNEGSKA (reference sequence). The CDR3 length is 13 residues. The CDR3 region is CSAERGTNEKLFF.